What follows are 9 T cell receptor beta chains derived from one specimen sequenced in a study of shared clonotypes between healthy human individuals. TCRdb's copy holds only in-frame clones and misses some; the assay was immunoSEQ multiplex PCR. Here the sample spans 2,500,000 or so clones, 93% being singletons. Sequencing was performed on naive CD4+ T cells from PBMCs. Subset: CD45RA+ positively selected. These receptors all stem from a man aged 18 to 35 in good health. Some clones in this sample may be carry-over from other donors' samples.

In regard to this clone: The sample has other DNA sequences that encode this CDR3 too. This chain connects TRBV5-1 to TRBJ2-5; 8 positions match TRBD1. Per germline, CDR1 SGHRS and CDR2 YFSETQ. The J segment lost 5 bases and the V segment lost 4 bases, leaving 7 bases of the junction unmatched. There are 14 residues in the CDR3. The chain's CDR3 is CASSPGQGRETQYF. The CDR3 DNA sequence: TGCGCCAGCAGCCCTGGACAGGGCCGGGAGACCCAGTACTTC.

This clone was seen a single time. Additional DNA sequences in this sample encode the identical CDR3. This chain uses TRBV5-1 with TRBJ2-5; D perhaps matches TRBD2 (5 bases). V was clipped by 2 bases and J by 1 base, with 6 bases between them. This CDR3 region has 13 residues. Germline CDR1 reads SGHRS; CDR2 reads YFSETQ. In DNA form, the CDR3 reads TGCGCCAGCAGCTTCGGAGGCCAAGAGACCCAGTACTTC. It is translated as CASSFGGQETQYF.

This clone was seen a single time. Other nucleotide sequences in the sample specify the same CDR3. The chain carries TRBV5-1 and TRBJ2-7, with a possible D match to TRBD1 (6 bases). Trimming shortened V by 4 bases and J by 2 bases, and 13 bases separated the two germline ends. In germline, CDR1 is SGHRS, CDR2 YFSETQ. CDR3 size: 14 residues. The CDR3: CASSRPGQTYEQYF. DNA for the CDR3: TGCGCCAGCAGCCGCCCGGGACAAACCTACGAGCAGTACTTC.

The chain uses TRBV29-1 and TRBJ1-5; the match to TRBD1 covers 8 bases. The CDR3 consists of 13 residues. CDR1 is SQVTM, CDR2 ANQGSEA, per germline. V was clipped by 7 bases and J by 6 bases; unmatched bases: 8. The CDR3 nucleotides read TGCAGCGCAGGGCCAGGGGGCGGTCAGCCCCAGCATTTT. This translates into CSAGPGGGQPQHF.

This chain connects TRBV2 to TRBJ1-4, with D hard to call. From germline, CDR1 is SNHLY and CDR2 FYNNEI. This CDR3 region has 15 residues. Trimming shortened V by 10 bases and J by 8 bases, and 23 bases separated the two germline ends. CDR3 DNA: TGTGCCACCGAGAAGAGCGTCAGTGAACCAGAAAAACTGTTTTTT. Protein product: CATEKSVSEPEKLFF.

The V gene is TRBV6-5, the J gene TRBJ2-1; D might be TRBD2 (5 bases). Looked up from germline, CDR1 is MNHEY and CDR2 is SVGAGI. The V end lost 6 bases, the J end lost 4 bases, and 10 bases lay between the germline ends. CDR3 length equals 13 residues. This CDR3 reads CASRRGSYNEQFF. CDR3 DNA: TGTGCCAGCAGACGAGGGAGTTACAATGAGCAGTTCTTC.

The table lists this clone with a few counts. The V call is TRBV20-1, the J call TRBJ1-1, with D uncertain. Trimming pared 1 base from V and 11 bases from J, leaving 8 bases between. This CDR3 is built from 10 residues. Germline CDR1 reads DFQATT; CDR2 reads SNEGSKA (reference sequence). The CDR3 DNA follows: TGCAGTGCTAGAGGGCCTAACGCTTTCTTT. Amino acid sequence: CSARGPNAFF.

This chain uses TRBV4-1 with TRBJ2-1; D unclear. CDR3 length equals 18 residues. Deletions cut 2 bases from V and 0 bases from J, with 17 bases between. The germline gives CDR1 MGHRA, CDR2 YSYEKL. The CDR3, as DNA: TGCGCCAGCAGCCAATTTAGCAGCTCGGTGAGCTCCTACAATGAGCAGTTCTTC. Residues: CASSQFSSSVSSYNEQFF.

The chain links TRBV7-3 to TRBJ1-1; D may be TRBD1 (6 bases). V lost 5 bases and J 5 bases, leaving 12 bases between the germline ends. The CDR3 runs to 13 residues. Germline V gene data show CDR1 as SGHTA and CDR2 as FQGTGA. CDR3 nucleotide sequence: TGTGCCAGCAGCGCACAGGGAGGGACTGAAGCTTTCTTT. This codes for CASSAQGGTEAFF.